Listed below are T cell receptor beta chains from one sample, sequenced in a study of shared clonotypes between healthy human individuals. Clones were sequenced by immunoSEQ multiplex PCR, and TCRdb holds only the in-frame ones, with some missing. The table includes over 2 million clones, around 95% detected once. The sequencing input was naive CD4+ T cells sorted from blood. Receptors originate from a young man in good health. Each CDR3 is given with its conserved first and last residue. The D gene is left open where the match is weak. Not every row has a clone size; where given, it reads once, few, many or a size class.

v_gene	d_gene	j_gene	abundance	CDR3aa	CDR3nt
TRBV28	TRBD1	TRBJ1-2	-	CASSLPAQGGGYGYTF	TGTGCCAGCAGTTTACCCGCACAGGGGGGCGGCTATGGCTACACCTTC
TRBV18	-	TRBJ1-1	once	CASSPTAAGRGNTEAFF	TGTGCCAGCTCACCAACGGCGGCAGGGCGGGGGAACACTGAAGCTTTCTTT
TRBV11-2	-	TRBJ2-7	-	CASSHTSPNYEQYF	TGTGCCAGCAGCCACACGTCCCCCAACTACGAGCAGTACTTC
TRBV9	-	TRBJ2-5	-	CASTRTNSQETQYF	TGTGCCAGCACCCGGACGAACAGCCAAGAGACCCAGTACTTC
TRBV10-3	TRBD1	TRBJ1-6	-	CAIRGQVSGSPLHF	TGTGCCATCAGGGGACAGGTGTCTGGTTCACCCCTCCACTTT
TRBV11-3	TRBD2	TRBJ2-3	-	CASATGAGEADTQYF	TGTGCCAGCGCTACTGGAGCGGGAGAGGCAGATACGCAGTATTTT
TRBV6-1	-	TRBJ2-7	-	CASSETLNGWTSSYEQYF	TGTGCCAGCAGTGAAACCCTTAACGGGTGGACCTCCTCCTACGAGCAGTACTTC
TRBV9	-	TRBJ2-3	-	CASSASRSGSTDTQYF	TGTGCCAGCAGCGCTTCGAGGAGCGGTAGCACAGATACGCAGTATTTT
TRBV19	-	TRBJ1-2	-	CASSIAGSNYGYTF	TGTGCCAGTAGTATAGCTGGCAGTAACTATGGCTACACCTTC
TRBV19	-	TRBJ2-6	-	CASRDSRLTSGANVLTF	TGTGCCAGTCGAGATTCCCGGTTAACGTCTGGGGCCAACGTCCTGACTTTC
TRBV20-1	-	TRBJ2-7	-	CSAAAVVEQYF	TGCAGTGCCGCGGCCGTTGTGGAGCAGTACTTC
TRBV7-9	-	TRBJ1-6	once	CASGGSSYNSPLHF	TGTGCCAGCGGGGGGAGCTCCTATAATTCACCCCTCCACTTT
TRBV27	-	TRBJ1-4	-	CASSKWQGGEKLFF	TGTGCCAGCAGCAAGTGGCAGGGAGGAGAAAAACTGTTTTTT
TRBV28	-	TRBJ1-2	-	CASSFGREHGYTF	TGTGCCAGCAGTTTTGGCCGGGAGCATGGCTACACCTTC
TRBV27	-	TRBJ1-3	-	CASSTGGLGTGNTIYF	TGTGCCAGCAGTACTGGGGGGTTGGGTACGGGAAACACCATATATTTT
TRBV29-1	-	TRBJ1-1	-	CSVEGALNTEAFF	TGCAGCGTTGAAGGGGCCCTGAACACTGAAGCTTTCTTT
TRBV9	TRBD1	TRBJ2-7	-	CASWFQGAYEQYF	TGTGCCAGCTGGTTCCAGGGGGCCTACGAGCAGTACTTC
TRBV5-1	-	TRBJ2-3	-	CASSPASAGRDTQYF	TGCGCCAGCAGCCCTGCAAGTGCAGGTCGGGATACGCAGTATTTT
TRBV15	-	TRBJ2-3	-	CATSRGRGGIADTQYF	TGTGCCACCAGCAGAGGCAGGGGGGGTATTGCAGATACGCAGTATTTT
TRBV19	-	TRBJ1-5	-	CASSIGGNSNQPQHF	TGTGCCAGTAGTATCGGTGGGAATAGCAATCAGCCCCAGCATTTT
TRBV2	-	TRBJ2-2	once	CASRGDGLNTGELFF	TGTGCCAGCAGGGGGGACGGATTAAACACCGGGGAGCTGTTTTTT
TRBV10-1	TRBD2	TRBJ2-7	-	CASRNSGSSYEQYF	TGCGCCAGCAGGAATAGCGGGTCCTCCTACGAGCAGTACTTC
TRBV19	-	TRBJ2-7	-	CASSRRGIPYEQYF	TGTGCCAGTAGTCGGAGAGGGATCCCCTACGAGCAGTACTTC
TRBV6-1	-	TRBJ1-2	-	CASSEAKGAPGGHGYTF	TGTGCCAGCAGTGAAGCGAAAGGGGCGCCAGGCGGTCATGGCTACACCTTC
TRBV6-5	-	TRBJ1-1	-	CASSRDGNTEAFF	TGTGCCAGCAGTAGGGACGGGAACACTGAAGCTTTCTTT
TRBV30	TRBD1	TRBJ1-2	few	CAWSVKAGQLYGYTF	TGTGCCTGGAGTGTAAAGGCGGGACAGCTATATGGCTACACCTTC
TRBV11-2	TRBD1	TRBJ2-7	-	CASSPDRGAYEQYF	TGTGCCAGCAGCCCCGACAGGGGGGCCTACGAGCAGTACTTC
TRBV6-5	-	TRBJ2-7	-	CASSSVTDAYEQYF	TGTGCCAGCAGTTCAGTTACTGACGCCTACGAGCAGTACTTC
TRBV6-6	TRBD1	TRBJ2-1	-	CASSLGQVINEQFF	TGTGCCAGCAGCCTGGGACAGGTGATCAATGAGCAGTTCTTC
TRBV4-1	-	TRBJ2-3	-	CASSQGGRTSTDTQYF	TGCGCCAGCAGCCAAGGGGGAAGGACTAGCACAGATACGCAGTATTTT
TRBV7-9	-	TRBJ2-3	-	CASSFGGSTDTQYF	TGTGCCAGCAGCTTCGGCGGGAGCACAGATACGCAGTATTTT
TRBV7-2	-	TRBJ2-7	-	CASSLSAFALQYF	TGTGCCAGCAGCTTATCAGCCTTCGCTTTGCAGTACTTC
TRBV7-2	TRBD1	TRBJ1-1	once	CASSRDRWNTEAFF	TGTGCCAGCAGCCGGGACAGGTGGAACACTGAAGCTTTCTTT
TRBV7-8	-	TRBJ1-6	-	CASSLPLGEASYNSPLHF	TGTGCCAGCAGCTTACCCCTGGGGGAGGCCTCCTATAATTCACCCCTCCACTTT
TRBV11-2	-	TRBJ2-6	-	CASSNPGGGVFYGANVLTF	TGTGCCAGCAGCAACCCCGGTGGAGGGGTTTTTTATGGGGCCAACGTCCTGACTTTC
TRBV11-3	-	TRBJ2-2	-	CASSSPINTGELFF	TGTGCCAGCAGCTCGCCCATAAACACCGGGGAGCTGTTTTTT
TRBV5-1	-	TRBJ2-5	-	CASSSYYQETQYF	TGCGCCAGCAGCTCGTACTACCAAGAGACCCAGTACTTC
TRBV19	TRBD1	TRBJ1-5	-	CASTRDRAFNQPQHF	TGTGCCAGTACCCGTGACAGGGCGTTCAATCAGCCCCAGCATTTT
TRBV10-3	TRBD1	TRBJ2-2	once	CAISAQGMAGELFF	TGTGCCATCAGTGCACAGGGGATGGCCGGGGAGCTGTTTTTT
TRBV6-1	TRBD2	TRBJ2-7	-	CASSEEAGRIYEQYF	TGTGCCAGCAGTGAAGAAGCGGGACGGATCTACGAGCAGTACTTC
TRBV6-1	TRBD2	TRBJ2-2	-	CASTSGRENGELFF	TGTGCCAGCACGAGCGGGAGGGAGAACGGGGAGCTGTTTTTT
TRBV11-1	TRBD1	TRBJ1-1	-	CASRHGQGNTEAFF	TGTGCCAGCAGACACGGACAGGGGAACACTGAAGCTTTCTTT
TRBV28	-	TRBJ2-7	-	CASSPLARYEQYF	TGTGCCAGCAGCCCCCTGGCCCGTTACGAGCAGTACTTC
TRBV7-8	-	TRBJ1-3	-	CASSLENTIYF	TGTGCCAGCAGCTTAGAAAACACCATATATTTT
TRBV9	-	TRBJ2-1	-	CASSVASVGLGHNEQFF	TGTGCCAGCAGCGTAGCCAGTGTGGGCCTTGGTCACAATGAGCAGTTCTTC
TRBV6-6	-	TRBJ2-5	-	CASNTGSLETQYF	TGTGCCAGCAATACAGGGTCGCTAGAGACCCAGTACTTC
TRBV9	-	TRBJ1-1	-	CASSRERGGTEAFF	TGTGCCAGCAGCAGGGAAAGGGGTGGGACTGAAGCTTTCTTT
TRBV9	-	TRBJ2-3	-	CASSVEGRGTDTQYF	TGTGCCAGCAGCGTAGAGGGCAGGGGAACAGATACGCAGTATTTT
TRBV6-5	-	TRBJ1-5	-	CASSYSSWVLPAQHF	TGTGCCAGCAGTTACTCGTCTTGGGTGTTGCCGGCCCAGCATTTT
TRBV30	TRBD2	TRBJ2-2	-	CAWSRLRTSGYTGELFF	TGTGCCTGGAGCCGCCTGAGGACTAGCGGCTACACCGGGGAGCTGTTTTTT
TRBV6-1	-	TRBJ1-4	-	CASRSSNEKLFF	TGTGCCAGCAGGAGCAGTAATGAAAAACTGTTTTTT
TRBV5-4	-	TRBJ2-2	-	CASSRGGNTGELFF	TGTGCCAGCTCAAGGGGGGGAAACACCGGGGAGCTGTTTTTT
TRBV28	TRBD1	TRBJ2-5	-	CASSPPDRVGETQYF	TGTGCCAGCAGTCCCCCGGACAGGGTAGGCGAGACCCAGTACTTC
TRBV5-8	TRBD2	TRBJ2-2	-	CATHNVQSSGSYTGELFF	TGTGCCACCCACAATGTACAATCTAGCGGGAGTTATACCGGGGAGCTGTTTTTT